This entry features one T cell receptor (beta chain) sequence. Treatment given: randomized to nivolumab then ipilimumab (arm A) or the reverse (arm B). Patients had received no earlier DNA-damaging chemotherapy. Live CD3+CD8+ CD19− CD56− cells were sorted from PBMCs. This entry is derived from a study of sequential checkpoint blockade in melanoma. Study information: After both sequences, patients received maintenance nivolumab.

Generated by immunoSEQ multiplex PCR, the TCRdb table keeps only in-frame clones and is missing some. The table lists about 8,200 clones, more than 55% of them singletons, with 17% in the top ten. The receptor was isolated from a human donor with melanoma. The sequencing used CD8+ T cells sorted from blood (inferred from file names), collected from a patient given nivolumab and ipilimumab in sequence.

This CDR3 is CASSLGLAVSSYEQYF. The CDR3 nucleotides are TGTGCCAGCAGCTTAGGGCTAGCGGTCAGCTCCTACGAGCAGTACTTC. The rearrangement joins TRBV5-6 to TRBJ2-7, with 7 bases lining up with TRBD2. Germline trimming cut 2 bases from V and 0 bases from J; bases unmatched to any gene: 8. The CDR3 sequence is 16 residues long. CDR1 and CDR2 (germline): SGHDT, YYEEEE.